Here is one TCR beta chain with its context. Its antigen is undetermined. V dropped 7 bases and J dropped 7; count of bases not matched to a gene: 14. This CDR3 has 15 amino acids. Germline V CDR1 and CDR2: SNHLY, FYNNEI. Profiled with immunoSEQ multiplex PCR; TCRdb holds only in-frame clones, not every one. Of about 100,000 clones in the sample, around 93% are singletons; the top ten hold 0.5% to 0.65%. The data belong to a study of OX40 agonist ivuxolimab in advanced cancers. Study summary: Three patients responded partially, comprising one with hepatocellular carcinoma and two with cutaneous melanoma. The study, taken as a whole, reports: CD4+ T cells averaged fewer expanded clones than CD8+ T cells.

The material was CD4+ or CD8+ T cells sorted from blood, obtained in a trial of the OX40 agonist ivuxolimab. This clonotype originated in an adult with an advanced solid tumor such as melanoma, head and neck, liver or kidney cancer. This chain links TRBV2 with TRBJ2-7, with 9 bases matching TRBD2. DNA of the CDR3: TGTGCCAGCAAGGGTAATTTTGCGGGAGGGAATGAGCAGTACTTC. Its translation: CASKGNFAGGNEQYF.